The clone carrying this T cell receptor (beta chain) appeared many times. CDR3 length: 17 residues. The V segment lost 6 bases and the J segment 0 bases; nucleotides outside the gene matches: 11. Per germline, CDR1 MNHEY and CDR2 SVGAGI. This sample's TCRbeta library carried unique molecular identifier barcodes. TCRdb itself ran the PCR reads through MiXCR, one entry per CDR3 protein. The repertoire consists of about 500,000 distinct CDR3 sequences, with less than 35% occurring once and the leading ten covering 2% to 3%. This sample is part of a study of T-cell reconstitution after alpha-beta-depleted transplantation in children.

The specimen comprised PBMCs from the stem cell graft donor, sampled from the stem cell graft. The V call is TRBV6-5, the J call TRBJ1-5; TRBD1 matches 7 bases. The receptor was derived from a human donor who donated a stem cell graft to a child with aplastic anemia. The CDR3 here is CASSYRAGTDSNQPQHF. The CDR3 DNA reads TGTGCCAGCAGCTATCGGGCCGGGACAGATAGCAATCAGCCCCAGCATTTT.